Listed below are T cell receptor beta chains from one sample, sequenced in a study of blood T cell repertoires in COVID-19. Measured with immunoSEQ multiplex PCR; TCRdb has only the in-frame clones, and not every one. The table has around 270,000 clones, about 87% seen once. Material for sequencing was peripheral blood. Receptors originate from a woman aged 60-70 years with COVID-19, enrolled during active disease. Each CDR3 is given with its conserved first and last residue. Each record gives: CDR3 length, V gene, clone size, D gene, J gene, CDR3 protein, CDR3 DNA. D genes are given only for firm matches. Size is stated for part of the rows, as once, few or many counts, or as a class when the clone is expanded.

cdr3_length: 15; v_call: TRBV5-1; clone_size: once; d_call: TRBD1; j_call: TRBJ1-5; cdr3_aa: CASSPGTGGSQPQHF; cdr3_nt: TGCGCCAGCAGCCCAGGGACAGGGGGAAGTCAGCCCCAGCATTTT
cdr3_length: 17; v_call: TRBV19; clone_size: -; d_call: TRBD1; j_call: TRBJ1-2; cdr3_aa: CASSMWDRGRVITGYTF; cdr3_nt: TGTGCCAGTAGTATGTGGGACAGGGGGCGCGTGATCACTGGCTACACCTTC
cdr3_length: 15; v_call: TRBV5-6; clone_size: few; d_call: TRBD1; j_call: TRBJ2-3; cdr3_aa: CASSTLSERGRTQYF; cdr3_nt: TGTGCCAGCAGCACCCTAAGCGAGAGGGGGCGGACGCAGTATTTT
cdr3_length: 15; v_call: TRBV12-5; clone_size: few; d_call: -; j_call: TRBJ2-2; cdr3_aa: CASGFGGLNTGELFF; cdr3_nt: TGTGCTAGTGGTTTTGGGGGACTTAACACCGGGGAGCTGTTTTTT
cdr3_length: 15; v_call: TRBV19; clone_size: -; d_call: -; j_call: TRBJ1-5; cdr3_aa: CASSLVAHSNQPQHF; cdr3_nt: TGTGCCAGTAGTTTGGTGGCACATAGCAATCAGCCCCAGCATTTT
cdr3_length: 12; v_call: TRBV28; clone_size: -; d_call: TRBD1; j_call: TRBJ1-1; cdr3_aa: CASSYRGTEAFF; cdr3_nt: TGTGCCAGCAGTTACAGGGGCACTGAAGCTTTCTTT
cdr3_length: 16; v_call: TRBV7-7; clone_size: -; d_call: -; j_call: TRBJ1-4; cdr3_aa: CASSLGLPGEGEKLFF; cdr3_nt: TGTGCCAGCAGCTTAGGATTACCAGGGGAGGGAGAAAAACTGTTTTTT
cdr3_length: 16; v_call: TRBV5-4; clone_size: -; d_call: TRBD1; j_call: TRBJ1-1; cdr3_aa: CASSAYRGRSGTEAFF; cdr3_nt: TGTGCCAGCAGCGCCTACAGGGGGAGGAGTGGCACTGAAGCTTTCTTT
cdr3_length: 15; v_call: TRBV7-2; clone_size: -; d_call: -; j_call: TRBJ1-1; cdr3_aa: CASCLFSEKSTEAFF; cdr3_nt: TGTGCCAGCTGTCTATTTTCGGAGAAGTCCACTGAAGCTTTCTTT
cdr3_length: 14; v_call: TRBV4-1; clone_size: -; d_call: -; j_call: TRBJ1-5; cdr3_aa: CASSLGPSNQPQHF; cdr3_nt: TGCGCCAGCAGCCTTGGCCCGAGCAATCAGCCCCAGCATTTT
cdr3_length: 17; v_call: TRBV19; clone_size: -; d_call: TRBD1; j_call: TRBJ1-3; cdr3_aa: CASSIPDRLYSGNTIYF; cdr3_nt: TGTGCCAGTAGTATCCCGGACAGGCTTTACTCTGGAAACACCATATATTTT
cdr3_length: 14; v_call: TRBV7-9; clone_size: -; d_call: TRBD2; j_call: TRBJ2-7; cdr3_aa: CASSRGEGSYEQYF; cdr3_nt: TGTGCCAGCAGCCGAGGGGAGGGGTCCTACGAGCAGTACTTC
cdr3_length: 15; v_call: TRBV7-3; clone_size: -; d_call: TRBD2; j_call: TRBJ2-3; cdr3_aa: CASSLGAGGVDTQYF; cdr3_nt: TGTGCCAGCAGCTTGGGTGCGGGGGGAGTAGATACGCAGTATTTT
cdr3_length: 16; v_call: TRBV11-2; clone_size: -; d_call: TRBD1; j_call: TRBJ1-4; cdr3_aa: CASSLGTGGGYEKLFF; cdr3_nt: TGTGCCAGCAGCTTAGGGACAGGGGGCGGGTATGAAAAACTGTTTTTT
cdr3_length: 15; v_call: TRBV19; clone_size: -; d_call: -; j_call: TRBJ2-3; cdr3_aa: CASSLEKQGTDTQYF; cdr3_nt: TGTGCCAGTAGCCTAGAAAAACAGGGCACAGATACGCAGTATTTT
cdr3_length: 14; v_call: TRBV6-5; clone_size: -; d_call: TRBD1; j_call: TRBJ1-5; cdr3_aa: CASRDRGSNQPQHF; cdr3_nt: TGTGCCAGCAGGGACAGGGGGAGCAATCAGCCCCAGCATTTT
cdr3_length: 15; v_call: TRBV4-1; clone_size: -; d_call: TRBD1; j_call: TRBJ1-3; cdr3_aa: CASSRTGLPGNTIYF; cdr3_nt: TGCGCCAGCAGCCGGACAGGGCTTCCTGGAAACACCATATATTTT
cdr3_length: 15; v_call: TRBV6-5; clone_size: few; d_call: -; j_call: TRBJ2-7; cdr3_aa: CASSYQGGSSYEQYF; cdr3_nt: TGTGCCAGCAGTTACCAGGGTGGAAGCTCCTACGAGCAGTACTTC
cdr3_length: 16; v_call: TRBV6-2/TRBV6-3; clone_size: -; d_call: TRBD2; j_call: TRBJ2-5; cdr3_aa: CASSTGGLAVGRAQYF; cdr3_nt: TGTGCCAGCAGTACCGGGGGACTAGCGGTGGGGCGGGCCCAGTACTTC
cdr3_length: 15; v_call: TRBV7-2; clone_size: once; d_call: TRBD1; j_call: TRBJ1-2; cdr3_aa: CASSLAGQGASGYTF; cdr3_nt: TGTGCCAGCAGCTTAGCGGGACAGGGGGCGTCCGGCTACACCTTC
cdr3_length: 18; v_call: TRBV5-1; clone_size: -; d_call: TRBD1; j_call: TRBJ2-6; cdr3_aa: CASSLVAGGASGANVLTF; cdr3_nt: TGCGCCAGCAGCTTGGTGGCAGGGGGCGCTTCTGGGGCCAACGTCCTGACTTTC
cdr3_length: 14; v_call: TRBV7-9; clone_size: -; d_call: TRBD1; j_call: TRBJ1-1; cdr3_aa: CASSSRTGNTEAFF; cdr3_nt: TGTGCCAGCAGCTCCCGGACAGGGAACACTGAAGCTTTCTTT